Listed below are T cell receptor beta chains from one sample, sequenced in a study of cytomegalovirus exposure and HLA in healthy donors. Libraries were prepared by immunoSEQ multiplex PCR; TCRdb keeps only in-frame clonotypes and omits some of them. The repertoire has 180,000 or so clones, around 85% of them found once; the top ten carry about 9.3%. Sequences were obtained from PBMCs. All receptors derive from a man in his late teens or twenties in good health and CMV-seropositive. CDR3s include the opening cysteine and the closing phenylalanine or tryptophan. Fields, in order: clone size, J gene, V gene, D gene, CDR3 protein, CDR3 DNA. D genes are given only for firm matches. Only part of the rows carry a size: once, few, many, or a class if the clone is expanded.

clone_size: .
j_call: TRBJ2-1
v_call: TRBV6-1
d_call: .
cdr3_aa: CATVKRSTPNEQFF
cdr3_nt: TGTGCCACCGTTAAGAGGAGCACTCCCAATGAGCAGTTCTTC

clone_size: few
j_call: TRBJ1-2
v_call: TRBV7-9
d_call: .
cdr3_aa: CAIRRSGDNGYTF
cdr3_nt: TGTGCCATTAGAAGATCAGGGGACAATGGCTACACCTTC

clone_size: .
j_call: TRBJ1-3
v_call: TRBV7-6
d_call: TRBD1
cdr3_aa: CASSSGQGRGNTIYF
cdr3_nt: TGTGCCAGCAGCTCCGGACAGGGTCGAGGAAACACCATATATTTT

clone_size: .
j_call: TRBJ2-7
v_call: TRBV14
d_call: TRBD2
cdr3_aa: CASSHSSGGPYEQYF
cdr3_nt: TGTGCCAGCAGCCACTCTAGCGGGGGACCCTACGAGCAGTACTTC

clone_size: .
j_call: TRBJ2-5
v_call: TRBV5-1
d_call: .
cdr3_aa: CASSLGVQETQYF
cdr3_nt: TGCGCCAGCAGCTTAGGGGTACAAGAGACCCAGTACTTC

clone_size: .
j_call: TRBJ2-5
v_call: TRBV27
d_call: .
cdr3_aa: CASSSSGVSGEQYF
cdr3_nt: TGTGCCAGCAGCTCCTCAGGGGTTTCGGGTGAGCAGTACTTC

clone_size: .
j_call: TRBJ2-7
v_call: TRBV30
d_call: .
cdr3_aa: CAWSGPGSIFYEQYF
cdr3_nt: TGTGCCTGGAGTGGGCCGGGATCCATTTTCTACGAGCAGTACTTC

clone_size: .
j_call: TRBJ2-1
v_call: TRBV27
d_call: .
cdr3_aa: CASSSSSYNEQFF
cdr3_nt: TGTGCCAGCAGTTCTAGCTCCTACAATGAGCAGTTCTTC

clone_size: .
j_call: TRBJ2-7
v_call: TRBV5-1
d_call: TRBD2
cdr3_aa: CASSPRGGEGEQYF
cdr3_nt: TGCGCCAGCAGCCCAAGAGGAGGGGAGGGCGAGCAGTACTTC

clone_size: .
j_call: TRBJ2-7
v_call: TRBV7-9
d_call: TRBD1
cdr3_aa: CASSPDRGSYEQYF
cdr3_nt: TGTGCCAGCAGCCCGGACAGGGGGTCCTACGAGCAGTACTTC

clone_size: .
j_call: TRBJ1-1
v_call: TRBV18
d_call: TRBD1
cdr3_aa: CASSPGTGGAINTEAFF
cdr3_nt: TGTGCCAGCTCACCGGGGACAGGGGGCGCGATAAACACTGAAGCTTTCTTT

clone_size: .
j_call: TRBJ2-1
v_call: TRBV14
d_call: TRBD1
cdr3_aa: CASSGQGSSYNEQFF
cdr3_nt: TGTGCCAGCAGCGGACAGGGTAGCTCCTACAATGAGCAGTTCTTC

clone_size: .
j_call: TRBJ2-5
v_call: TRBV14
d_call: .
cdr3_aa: CASSQDLAGFVQETQYF
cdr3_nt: TGTGCCAGCAGCCAAGATTTAGCAGGGTTCGTCCAAGAGACCCAGTACTTC

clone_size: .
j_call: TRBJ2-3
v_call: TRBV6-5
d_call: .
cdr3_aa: CASSYSEGVRTQYF
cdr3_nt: TGTGCCAGCAGTTACTCAGAGGGGGTGCGTACGCAGTATTTT

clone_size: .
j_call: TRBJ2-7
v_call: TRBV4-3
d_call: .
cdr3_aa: CASSQDWRQAGSYEQYF
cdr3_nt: TGCGCCAGCAGCCAAGATTGGCGCCAAGCAGGCTCCTACGAGCAGTACTTC

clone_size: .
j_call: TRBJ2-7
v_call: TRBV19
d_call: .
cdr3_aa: CASQASSYEQYF
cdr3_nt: TGTGCCAGCCAAGCGAGCTCCTACGAGCAGTACTTC

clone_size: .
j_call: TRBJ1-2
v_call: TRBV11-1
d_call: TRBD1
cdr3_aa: CASSDRQGNYGYTF
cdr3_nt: TGTGCCAGCAGCGACCGACAGGGGAACTATGGCTACACCTTC

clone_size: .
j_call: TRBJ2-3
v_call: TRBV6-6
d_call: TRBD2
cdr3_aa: CASGTSGRDTQYF
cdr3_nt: TGTGCCAGTGGGACTAGTGGGCGGGATACGCAGTATTTT